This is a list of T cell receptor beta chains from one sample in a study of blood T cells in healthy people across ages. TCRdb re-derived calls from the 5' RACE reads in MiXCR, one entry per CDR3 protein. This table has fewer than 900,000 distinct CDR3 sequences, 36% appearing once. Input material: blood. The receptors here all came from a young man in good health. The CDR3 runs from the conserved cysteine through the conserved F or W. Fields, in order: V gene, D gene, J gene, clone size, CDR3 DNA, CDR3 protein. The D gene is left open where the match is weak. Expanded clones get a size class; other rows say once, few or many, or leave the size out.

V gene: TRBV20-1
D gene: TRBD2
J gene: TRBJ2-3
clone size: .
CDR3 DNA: TGCAGTGCTCCTCCTAGCGGGCTGGGCACAGAGGCGCAGTATTTT
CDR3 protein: CSAPPSGLGTEAQYF

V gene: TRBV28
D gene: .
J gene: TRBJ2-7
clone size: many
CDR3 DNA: TGTGCCAGCTACGTTCGTACCGGTTACGAGCAGTACTTC
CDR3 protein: CASYVRTGYEQYF

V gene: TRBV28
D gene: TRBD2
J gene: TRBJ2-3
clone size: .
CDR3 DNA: TGTGCCGGCGGGAAATTGGGGAGGGGAGATACGCAGTATTTT
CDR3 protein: CAGGKLGRGDTQYF

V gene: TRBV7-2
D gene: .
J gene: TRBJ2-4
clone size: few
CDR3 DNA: TGTGCCAGCAGCTATGGACAGTTAGCCAAAACCATTCAGTACTTC
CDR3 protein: CASSYGQLAKTIQYF

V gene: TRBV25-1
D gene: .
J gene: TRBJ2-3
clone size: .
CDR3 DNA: TGTGCCAGCAGCGCCTTTAGTGGCGGAACTAGCACAGATACGCAGTATTTT
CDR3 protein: CASSAFSGGTSTDTQYF

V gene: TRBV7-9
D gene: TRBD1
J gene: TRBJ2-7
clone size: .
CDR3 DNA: TGTGCCAGCAGCGAAGGACAGGGGCACGAGCAGTACTTC
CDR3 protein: CASSEGQGHEQYF

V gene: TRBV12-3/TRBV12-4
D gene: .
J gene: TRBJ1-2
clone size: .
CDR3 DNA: TGTGCCAGCAGACCCAGGGATGGAGGCTACACCTTC
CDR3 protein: CASRPRDGGYTF

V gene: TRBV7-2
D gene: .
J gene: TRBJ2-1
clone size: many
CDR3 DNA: TGTGCCAGCAGCTTAGCGGGCCGCGGAATCCACAATGAGCAGTTCTTC
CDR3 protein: CASSLAGRGIHNEQFF

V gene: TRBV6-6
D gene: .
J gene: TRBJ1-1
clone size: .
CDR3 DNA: TGTGCCAGCAGGGACCGGGACACGAATACTGAAGCTTTCTTT
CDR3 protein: CASRDRDTNTEAFF

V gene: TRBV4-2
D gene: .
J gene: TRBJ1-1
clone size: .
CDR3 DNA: TGTGCCAGCAGCCAAGAGAAGAGGTACACTGAAGCTTTCTTT
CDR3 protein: CASSQEKRYTEAFF

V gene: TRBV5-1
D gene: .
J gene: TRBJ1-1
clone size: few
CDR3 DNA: TGCGCCAGCAGCTTGGCAGGGTCGGCGGGCACTGAAGCTTTCTTT
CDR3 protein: CASSLAGSAGTEAFF

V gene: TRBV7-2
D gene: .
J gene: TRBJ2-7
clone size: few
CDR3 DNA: TGTGCCAGCAGCTTGGACAGCCCTTCAGGCGAGCAGTACTTC
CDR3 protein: CASSLDSPSGEQYF

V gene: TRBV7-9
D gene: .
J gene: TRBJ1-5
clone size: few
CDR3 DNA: TGTGCCAGCAGCTTAGTGGGCAATCGGGGCAATCAGCCCCAGCATTTT
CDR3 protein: CASSLVGNRGNQPQHF

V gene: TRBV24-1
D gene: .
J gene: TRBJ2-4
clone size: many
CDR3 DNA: TGTGCCACCAGTGATTCGGGGGCCCGAGCCAAAAACATTCAGTACTTC
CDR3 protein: CATSDSGARAKNIQYF

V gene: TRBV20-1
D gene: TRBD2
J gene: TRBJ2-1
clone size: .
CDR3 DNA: TGCAGTGCCCCGGACCGGGGGGGTTCGATTAATGAGCAGTTCTTC
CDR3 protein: CSAPDRGGSINEQFF

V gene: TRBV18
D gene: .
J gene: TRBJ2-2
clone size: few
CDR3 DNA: TGTGCCAGCTCAACGATATCAGGGACGAACACCGGGGAGCTGTTTTTT
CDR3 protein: CASSTISGTNTGELFF

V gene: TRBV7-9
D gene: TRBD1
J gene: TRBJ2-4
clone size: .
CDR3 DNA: TGTGCCACAGGGGGAATAGCCAAAAACATTCAGTACTTC
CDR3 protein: CATGGIAKNIQYF

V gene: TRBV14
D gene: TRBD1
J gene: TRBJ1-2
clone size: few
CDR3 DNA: TGTGCCAGCAGCCCATGGACAGGGCCGAGGGGCTACACCTTC
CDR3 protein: CASSPWTGPRGYTF

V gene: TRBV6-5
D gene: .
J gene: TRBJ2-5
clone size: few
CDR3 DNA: TGTGCCAGCAAAGAGGGGCCAGGAGAGACCCAGTACTTC
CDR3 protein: CASKEGPGETQYF

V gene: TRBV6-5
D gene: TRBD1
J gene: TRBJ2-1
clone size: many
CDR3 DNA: TGTGCCAGCAGTTACTCGGGGGACAGGTTCTATGAGCAGTTCTTC
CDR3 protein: CASSYSGDRFYEQFF

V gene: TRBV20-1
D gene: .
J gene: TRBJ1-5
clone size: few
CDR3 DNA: TGCAGTGCTGAGGACACCCCTTACGGCAATCAGCCCCAGCATTTT
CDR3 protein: CSAEDTPYGNQPQHF

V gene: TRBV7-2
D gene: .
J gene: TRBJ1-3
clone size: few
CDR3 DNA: TGTGCCAGCAGCTTAATGGCAGGACGGATGGGCACCATATATTTT
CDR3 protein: CASSLMAGRMGTIYF

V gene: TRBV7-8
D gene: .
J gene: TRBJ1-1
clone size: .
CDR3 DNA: TGTGCCAGCAGCCCACTACAGGGTATGAACACTGAAGCTTTCTTT
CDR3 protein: CASSPLQGMNTEAFF

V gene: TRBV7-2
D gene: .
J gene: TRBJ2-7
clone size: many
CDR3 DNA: TGTGCCAGCAGCTTAGCCAGGAGCTACGAGCAGTACTTC
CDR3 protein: CASSLARSYEQYF

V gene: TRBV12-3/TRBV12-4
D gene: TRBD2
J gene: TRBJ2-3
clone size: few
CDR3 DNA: TGTGCCAGCAGTTTAAACAGCTGGGGGGGGGGAGATACGCAGTATTTT
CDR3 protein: CASSLNSWGGGDTQYF

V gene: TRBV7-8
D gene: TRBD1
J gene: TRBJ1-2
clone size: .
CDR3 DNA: TGCGCCAGCAGCCTGGGGACAGCTAACTATGGCCACACCTTC
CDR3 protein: CASSLGTANYGHTF

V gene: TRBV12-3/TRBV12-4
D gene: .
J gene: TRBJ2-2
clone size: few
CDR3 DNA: TGTGCCAGCACCTCGACAGGAATAACCGCCGGGGAGCTGTTTTTT
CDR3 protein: CASTSTGITAGELFF

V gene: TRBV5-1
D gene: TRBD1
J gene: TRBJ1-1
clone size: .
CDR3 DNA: TGCGCCAGCAGCCCCGGGACAGGGTTCGTGAACACTGAAGCTTTCTTT
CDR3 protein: CASSPGTGFVNTEAFF

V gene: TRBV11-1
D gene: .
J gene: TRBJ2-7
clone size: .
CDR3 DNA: TGTGCCAGCAGCCGCGGGACCTCCTACTCCTACAATGAGCAGTACTTC
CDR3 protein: CASSRGTSYSYNEQYF

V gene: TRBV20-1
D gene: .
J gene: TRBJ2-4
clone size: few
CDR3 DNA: TGCAGTGCTAGAGTTGACAGAACCAAAAACATTCAGTACTTC
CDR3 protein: CSARVDRTKNIQYF

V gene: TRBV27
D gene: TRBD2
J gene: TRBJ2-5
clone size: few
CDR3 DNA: TGTGCCAGCATTACTAGCGGGGGGAATGAGCAGTACTTC
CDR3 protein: CASITSGGNEQYF

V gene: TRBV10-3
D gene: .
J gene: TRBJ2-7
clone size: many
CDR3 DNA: TGTGCCATCAGTGAGTCGCGCAGCTACGAGCAGTACTTC
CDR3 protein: CAISESRSYEQYF

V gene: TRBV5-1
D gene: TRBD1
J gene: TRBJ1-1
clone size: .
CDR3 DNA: TGCGCCAGCAGCTTCGACAGGTGGGACAGGTCTAGCACTGAAGCTTTCTTT
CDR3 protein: CASSFDRWDRSSTEAFF

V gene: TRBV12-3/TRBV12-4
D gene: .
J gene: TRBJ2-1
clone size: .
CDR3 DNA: TGTGCCAGCAGTGCGCAGTGGCGTGAGCAGTTCTTC
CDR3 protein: CASSAQWREQFF

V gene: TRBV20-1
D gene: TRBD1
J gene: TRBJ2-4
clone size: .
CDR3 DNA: TGCAGTGCTTACAGGACAGGGAAAAACATTCAGTACTTC
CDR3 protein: CSAYRTGKNIQYF

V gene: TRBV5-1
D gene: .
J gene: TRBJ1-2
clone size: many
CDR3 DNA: TGCGCCAGCAGCCCAGAGGAGGACAGCAACTATGGCTACACCTTC
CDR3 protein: CASSPEEDSNYGYTF

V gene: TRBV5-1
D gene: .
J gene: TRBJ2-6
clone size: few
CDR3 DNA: TGCGCCAGCATCTGGGCCAACGCCCTGACTTTC
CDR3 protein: CASIWANALTF

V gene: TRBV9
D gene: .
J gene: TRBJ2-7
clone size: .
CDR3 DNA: TGTGCCAGCAGCGTAGGGGTAGCAATAAGGGCCTACAATGAGCAGTACTTC
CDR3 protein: CASSVGVAIRAYNEQYF

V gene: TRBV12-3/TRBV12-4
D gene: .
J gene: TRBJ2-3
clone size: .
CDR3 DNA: TGTGCCAGCAGTTCGGACGGGGTGGATACGCAGTATTTT
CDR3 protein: CASSSDGVDTQYF

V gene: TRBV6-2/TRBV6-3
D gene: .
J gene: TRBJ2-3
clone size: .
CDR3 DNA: TGTGCCAGCAGTTACTACGTGAAGAGCACAGATACGCAGTATTTT
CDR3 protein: CASSYYVKSTDTQYF